This TCR beta chain was profiled in a study of T cells in tuberculosis. Study in general: PBMC were archived before or within 7 days of starting treatment.

The ends were cut back, 2 bases at V and 1 base at J, with 12 bases in the middle. The CDR3 runs to 15 residues. From germline, CDR1 is MDHEN and CDR2 SYDVKM. The time point: new active TB diagnosis, blood taken before or within 7 days of starting treatment. The table came from immunoSEQ multiplex PCR; TCRdb's copy has only in-frame clones and leaves some out. Of about 49,000 clones listed, 90% to 95% are singletons. Sample: PBMCs, taken at tuberculosis diagnosis. V usage is TRBV28 and J usage is TRBJ2-7; D unresolved. The clonotype comes from an adult with tuberculosis. CDR3 sequence (DNA): TGTGCCAGCAGTTTAGCCCCTGACAATTCCTACGAGCAGTACTTC. Residues: CASSLAPDNSYEQYF.